This TCR beta chain was profiled in a study of beta chain features in type 1 diabetes. Overall study results and limits: Type 1 diabetes patients showed a moderate but significant shortening of TCRB CDR3s in all four CD4+ subsets.

The CDR3 spans 14 residues. The V and J ends lost 8 bases and 0 bases respectively, with 11 bases between them. Looked up from germline, CDR1 is SNHLY and CDR2 is FYNNEI. In the case of this clone: Its cognate antigen is unknown.

The authors reverse transcribed all of the isolated RNA, so sequencing captured expressed TCRB transcripts. Sequenced by immunoSEQ multiplex PCR; TCRdb stores in-frame clones only, minus some. Found here are 550,000 to 850,000 clones, 13% of them singletons; the top ten hold 0.02% to 0.025%. The J gene is TRBJ2-1, the V gene TRBV2; D unclear. This receptor was taken from a man aged 18 to 35 with type 1 diabetes. Sample: naive CD4+ T cells from blood. The CDR3, as DNA: TGTGCCAGCCGACCGGTTAGCTCCTACAATGAGCAGTTCTTC. Its protein product is CASRPVSSYNEQFF.